This T cell receptor beta chain was sequenced for a study of beta chain features in type 1 diabetes. For the study at large: Patients and healthy donors were similar in age, gender and cell yields.

Study-level results: Moderately but significantly shorter TCRB CDR3s were found in Type 1 diabetes patients in all four CD4+ subsets.

Germline CDR1 is MNHEY and CDR2 is SVGAGI. The CDR3 covers 15 residues. The germline V and J ends were trimmed by 5 bases and 4 bases, with 12 bases remaining between them. The entirety of the isolated RNA underwent reverse transcription, so expressed TCRB transcripts were sequenced. The protocol was immunoSEQ multiplex PCR, while the TCRdb copy is restricted to in-frame clones and leaves out a portion. The table shows under 400,000 clones, with over 10% occurring only once. Remarks on this clone: As yet, its antigen is unknown.

The sequence derives from a woman aged 18-29 years with type 1 diabetes. This rearrangement joins TRBV6-5 to TRBJ2-6; D unclear. The sequenced sample consisted of naive CD4+ T cells from blood. DNA for the CDR3: TGTGCCAGCAGTAGCCGGAGCCTAGGGGCCAACGTCCTGACTTTC. Protein sequence: CASSSRSLGANVLTF.